This T cell receptor beta chain was sequenced in a study of T cells in Graves' hyperthyroidism and ophthalmopathy. Study outcomes and limitations: Most thyroid clonotypes expanded above 0.001 were also detected in blood.

From RNA transcripts, TCR beta CDR3 regions were amplified. When the TCR CDR3 underwent first-round RT-PCR, the HTBI primer set was used. TCRdb reprocessed the multiplex PCR reads with MiXCR, giving one entry per CDR3 protein. There are around 50,000 distinct CDR3 sequences in the sample; roughly half occur only once, and approximately 9.1% lies in the top ten. Not enrolled were patients with uncontrolled infection, other autoimmune disease, pregnancy or lactation. The germline V and J ends were trimmed by 8 bases and 10 bases, with 15 bases remaining between them. The CDR3 has 13 residues. Germline values: CDR1 LGHDT, CDR2 YNNKEL (reference sequence). This clonotype was seen repeatedly, ten times or more. Its antigen is not identified.

The source material was blood. The origin of this receptor is a woman aged 45-65 years with Graves' ophthalmopathy. This chain connects TRBV3-1 to TRBJ1-6; D gene ambiguous. CDR3 region: CASRTNGISPLHF. In DNA form, the CDR3 reads TGTGCCAGCCGGACGAACGGGATATCACCCCTCCACTTT. The full variable domain, its missing parts supplied by reference TRBV3-1 and TRBJ1-6, is DTAVSQTPKYLVTQMGNDKSIKCEQNLGHDTMYWYKQDSKKFLKIMFSYNNKELIINETVPNRFSPKSPDKAHLNLHINSLELGDSAVYFCASRTNGISPLHFGNGTRLTVT.